This T cell receptor beta chain is drawn from a study of technical replicates of blood from several donors. The assay was immunoSEQ multiplex PCR, and TCRdb's table has in-frame clones only and misses some. The sample shows more than 75,000 clones, approximately 95% of them seen only once. The length of the CDR3 is 16 residues. Germline V gene lookup returns CDR1 SGHNT and CDR2 YENEEA. V was clipped by 5 bases and J by 4 bases; unmatched bases: 8. This chain uses TRBV11-3 with TRBJ2-5; the match to TRBD2 covers 12 bases. Material for sequencing was T cells isolated from PBMCs. This TCR derives from a human donor in good health. The CDR3 sequence: CASSPRETSGRETQYF. The CDR3 DNA follows: TGTGCCAGCAGCCCCCGGGAGACTAGCGGGAGAGAGACCCAGTACTTC.